The clone carrying this T cell receptor beta chain has ten or more counts. The antigen is undetermined. This sample is drawn from a study of T-cell reconstitution after alpha-beta-depleted transplantation in children. The library targeted TCRbeta and was prepared with unique molecular identifiers. TCRdb reanalysed the PCR reads using MiXCR and keeps one entry per CDR3 protein. The sample includes hundreds of thousands of distinct CDR3 sequences, about 12% of them seen just once. Study findings and constraints: Roughly two months post-transplant, alpha-beta T cells reportedly originated from several hundred graft clones that had expanded. T-cell counts and diversity at one year following transplant were attributed mainly to newly produced T cells. High day-60 TCRbeta diversity in some patients came from surviving recipient T cells and thymic progenitors.

The CDR3 spans 16 residues. The V and J ends lost 2 bases and 4 bases respectively, with 17 bases between them. Looked up from germline, CDR1 is MNHEY and CDR2 is SVGAGI. This sequence originates from a girl aged 2-10 years with congenital amegakaryocytic thrombocytopenia, due to receive a stem cell transplant. The sample was PBMCs, taken before TCRalphabeta/CD19-depleted stem cell transplant. V usage is TRBV6-5 and J usage is TRBJ2-5; the D call may be TRBD1 or TRBD2 (5 bases each). CDR3 amino acids: CASSYGIPGLAETQYF. CDR3 nucleotides: TGTGCCAGCAGTTACGGTATCCCGGGGCTAGCAGAGACCCAGTACTTC.